One and the same sample provided the 17 T cell receptor beta chains below, sequenced in a study of siplizumab effects on memory and regulatory T cells. TCRdb keeps only in-frame clones here, not all; method: immunoSEQ multiplex PCR. The table lists tens of thousands of clones, 87% of them singletons. Material for sequencing was naive CD8+ T cells sorted from blood. The receptors stem from a human donor in good health.

Turning to this clone: Within the sample, other DNA sequences also encode this same CDR3. This chain connects TRBV29-1 to TRBJ1-1; D is unresolved. The CDR3 runs 10 residues. Germline assignment: CDR1 SQVTM and CDR2 ANQGSEA. V was pared by 4 bases and J by 5 bases, with 5 bases between. CDR3 region: CSVVGTEAFF. CDR3 coding DNA: TGCAGCGTTGTTGGGACTGAAGCTTTCTTT. Complete variable domain (other parts from reference TRBV29-1 and TRBJ1-1): SAVISQKPSRDICQRGTSLTIQCQVDSQVTMMFWYRQQPGQSLTLIATANQGSEATYESGFVIDKFPISRPNLTFSTLTVSNMSPEDSSIYLCSVVGTEAFFGQGTRLTVV.

The sample holds a few counts of this clone. This same CDR3 is encoded by further DNA sequences in the sample. The V gene is TRBV9, the J gene TRBJ1-1; D is uncertain. This CDR3 is 11 amino acids long. CDR1 SGDLS and CDR2 YYNGEE come from the germline V gene. The ends were cut back, 2 bases at V and 8 bases at J, with 7 bases in the middle. The CDR3 protein is CASSVVGEAFF. CDR3 in DNA: TGTGCCAGCAGCGTGGTAGGGGAAGCTTTCTTT.

V and J are TRBV27 and TRBJ2-1; weak D call: TRBD2 (7 bases). This CDR3 has 15 amino acids. Germline assignment: CDR1 MNHEY and CDR2 SMNVEV (reference sequence). V was trimmed by 4 bases and J by 2 bases, leaving 12 bases between them. For the CDR3, the DNA is TGTGCCAGCAGTTCAGGGGACTACCCCTACAATGAGCAGTTCTTC. Translation: CASSSGDYPYNEQFF.

The chain has TRBV7-6 and TRBJ2-1; 9 positions match TRBD2. The ends lost 0 bases at V and 9 bases at J; junction bases unmatched: 9. The germline gives CDR1 SGHVS, CDR2 FNYEAQ. CDR3 size: 16 residues. In DNA form, the CDR3 reads TGTGCCAGCAGCTTAGCGGGAGGCGGGGGGGCCTTTGAGCAGTTCTTC. Protein sequence: CASSLAGGGGAFEQFF.

The V and J genes are TRBV7-3 and TRBJ2-3, with 9 bases aligning to TRBD2. Trimming took 1 base from V and 4 from J; bases not matched to a gene: 6. The CDR3 runs 16 residues. Germline CDR1 SGHTA, CDR2 FQGTGA. The CDR3 is CASSLIAGGPSDTQYF. In DNA, the CDR3 is TGTGCCAGCAGCTTAATTGCGGGAGGGCCGTCAGATACGCAGTATTTT.

This clone was recorded a few times. The V and J genes are TRBV2 and TRBJ2-7; D remains ambiguous. Germline V gives CDR1 SNHLY, CDR2 FYNNEI. V was trimmed by 7 bases and J by 7 bases, leaving 17 bases between them. The CDR3 is 13 amino acids. CDR3 loop: CASKFPTREEQYF. For the CDR3, the DNA is TGTGCCAGCAAATTTCCGACCCGCGAAGAGCAGTACTTC.

This sequence joins TRBV27 and TRBJ2-3, with 8 bases lining up with TRBD2. CDR1 is MNHEY and CDR2 is SMNVEV in the germline V gene (reference sequence). Trimming took 6 bases from V and 2 from J; bases not matched to a gene: 10. The CDR3 length is 16 residues. In nucleotides, the CDR3 is TGTGCCAGCAGCACCCTACTAGCGGTCCACACAGATACGCAGTATTTT. Translation: CASSTLLAVHTDTQYF.

The rearrangement joins TRBV4-1 to TRBJ1-2; D is undetermined. Germline V gene lookup returns CDR1 MGHRA and CDR2 YSYEKL. There are 12 residues in the CDR3. V was shortened by 3 bases and J by 8 bases, with 10 bases between the two germline ends. CDR3 sequence: CASSHGPAGYTF. Written as DNA, the CDR3 is TGCGCCAGCAGCCACGGACCAGCGGGCTACACCTTC.

This chain connects TRBV5-1 to TRBJ1-4; 8 bases map to TRBD1. V lost 4 bases, J lost 8 bases, and 19 bases stayed unmatched. The CDR3 contains 18 residues. Germline V gene sequence: CDR1 SGHRS, CDR2 YFSETQ. The CDR3 sequence: CASSRGTGDIGFNEKLFF. The CDR3 nucleotides are TGCGCCAGCAGCAGGGGGACAGGCGACATTGGGTTTAACGAAAAACTGTTTTTT. The full variable domain, rest sourced from reference TRBV5-1 and TRBJ1-4, is KAGVTQTPRYLIKTRGQQVTLSCSPISGHRSVSWYQQTPGQGLQFLFEYFSETQRNKGNFPGRFSGRQFSNSRSEMNVSTLELGDSALYLCASSRGTGDIGFNEKLFFGSGTQLSVL.

This clone has just a few counts. This chain connects TRBV6-4 to TRBJ1-1; D unclear. This CDR3 comprises 13 residues. V gave up 2 bases and J gave up 1 base, with 5 bases separating them. Germline CDR1 is MRHNA and CDR2 is SNTAGT. In nucleotides, the CDR3 is TGTGCCAGCAGTGACGGATGGAACACTGAAGCTTTCTTT. It translates to CASSDGWNTEAFF.

The sample holds a few counts of this clone. This sequence joins TRBV7-9 and TRBJ2-7; no firm D call. The V and J ends lost 4 bases and 2 bases respectively, with 6 bases between them. The CDR3 has 12 residues. Germline CDR1 SEHNR, CDR2 FQNEAQ (reference sequence). The CDR3 nucleotides are TGTGCCAGCAGCTCGCCTCCCTACGAGCAGTACTTC. Amino acids: CASSSPPYEQYF.

The chain joins TRBV2 to TRBJ2-1, with D possibly being TRBD2 (5 bases). Germline loops: CDR1 SNHLY, CDR2 FYNNEI. V was shortened by 6 bases and J by 7 bases, with 13 bases between the two germline ends. This CDR3 region has 13 residues. The CDR3 reads CASRGEHGNEQFF. The CDR3 DNA follows: TGTGCCAGCAGGGGAGAACATGGGAATGAGCAGTTCTTC. Based on the CDR3 plus reference TRBV2 and TRBJ2-1, the full variable domain is EPEVTQTPSHQVTQMGQEVILRCVPISNHLYFYWYRQILGQKVEFLVSFYNNEISEKSEIFDDQFSVERPDGSNFTLKIRSTKLEDSAMYFCASRGEHGNEQFFGPGTRLTVL.

The J gene is TRBJ1-5, the V gene TRBV2; no definite D call. This CDR3 comprises 14 residues. Germline-derived CDR1 and CDR2 are SNHLY and FYNNEI. V was shortened by 6 bases and J by 0 bases, with 9 bases between the two germline ends. The CDR3 sequence is CASRGVDSNQPQHF. The CDR3 coding sequence is TGTGCCAGCAGGGGCGTCGATAGCAATCAGCCCCAGCATTTT.

The chain employs TRBV2 and TRBJ2-7, with D unclear. V lost 5 bases and J lost 3, with 5 bases in between. The germline gives CDR1 SNHLY, CDR2 FYNNEI. The CDR3 has 11 amino acids. CDR3 protein: CASSLLYEQYF. In DNA form, the CDR3 reads TGTGCCAGCAGTTTGCTCTACGAGCAGTACTTC. The full variable domain, its missing parts supplied by reference TRBV2 and TRBJ2-7, is EPEVTQTPSHQVTQMGQEVILRCVPISNHLYFYWYRQILGQKVEFLVSFYNNEISEKSEIFDDQFSVERPDGSNFTLKIRSTKLEDSAMYFCASSLLYEQYFGPGTRLTVT.

The CDR3 nucleotides are TGCGCCAGCAGCCAAGCCCAGTTGGACTATCAAGAGACCCAGTACTTC. As protein: CASSQAQLDYQETQYF. This chain uses TRBV4-1 with TRBJ2-5; possibly TRBD2 for D (6 bases). V was trimmed by 1 base and J by 2 bases, leaving 14 bases between them. Germline V gene lookup returns CDR1 MGHRA and CDR2 YSYEKL. The CDR3 spans 16 residues.

The chain couples TRBV19 to TRBJ2-1; D tentatively reads TRBD1 or TRBD2 (5 bases each). The germline V and J ends were trimmed by 0 bases and 1 base, with 13 bases remaining between them. In germline, CDR1 is LNHDA, CDR2 SQIVND (reference sequence). CDR3 length equals 17 residues. CDR3 nucleotides: TGTGCCAGTAGTATAGATTCAGGGAGCCGATCCTACAATGAGCAGTTCTTC. The encoded protein is CASSIDSGSRSYNEQFF. Using reference TRBV19 and TRBJ2-1 for the parts outside the CDR3, the full variable domain is DGGITQSPKYLFRKEGQNVTLSCEQNLNHDAMYWYRQDPGQGLRLIYYSQIVNDFQKGDIAEGYSVSREKKESFPLTVTSAQKNPTAFYLCASSIDSGSRSYNEQFFGPGTRLTVL.

The J gene is TRBJ1-1, the V gene TRBV10-3; possible D gene TRBD1, 6 bases. The CDR3 has 14 amino acids. Germline CDR1 and CDR2: ENHRY and SYGVKD. The V end was cut by 8 bases, the J end by 1 base, with 14 bases between. CDR3 region: CAISVTQGNTEAFF. CDR3 DNA sequence: TGTGCCATCTCGGTGACACAGGGGAACACTGAAGCTTTCTTT.